This note documents a single T cell receptor (beta chain) sequence. The antigen remains unidentified. The method was immunoSEQ multiplex PCR; TCRdb's version includes in-frame clones alone and lacks a portion of them. The table includes roughly 260,000 clones, about 83% detected once. The record originates from a study of cytomegalovirus exposure and HLA in healthy donors. Findings and caveats of the study: A few CMV-associated chains were confirmed in vitro to be specific for CMV antigens.

The material sequenced was PBMCs. This TCR was recovered from a man aged 18 to 29 in good health and CMV-seronegative.

The DNA for the CDR3 is TGTGCCTGGAGCGAGGGATTTTCGCAGTATTTT. As protein: CAWSEGFSQYF. The V and J genes are TRBV30 and TRBJ2-3; a possible D gene is TRBD2 (5 bases). The V end lost 3 bases, the J end lost 10 bases, and 11 bases lay between the germline ends. CDR3 length: 11 residues. Germline CDR1 GTSNPN, CDR2 SVGIG (reference sequence).